Listed below are T cell receptor beta chains from one sample, sequenced in a study of blood T cell repertoires in COVID-19. Sequencing was performed with immunoSEQ multiplex PCR; in TCRdb, only in-frame clones are kept and a portion is missing. The profile covers about 160,000 clones, with about 85% appearing a single time and under 15% taken by the ten largest. The sample comprised peripheral blood. The receptor set was obtained from a man between 65 and 85 years old who had recovered from COVID-19. Both conserved end residues are trimmed from each CDR3. Each record gives: D gene, clone size, V gene, J gene, CDR3 protein. The D gene is left open where the match is weak. The size field is filled for only some rows; it gives once, few, many or a size class.

>TRBD1|NA|TRBV18|TRBJ1-2
ASSPNRGRLQSYGYT
>NA|NA|TRBV3-1/TRBV3-2|TRBJ1-4
ASSQWGGGGATNEKLF
>TRBD2|NA|TRBV12-5|TRBJ2-1
ASGLTWAGGPNEQF
>NA|NA|TRBV19|TRBJ2-1
ASSIYAGYNEQF
>TRBD2|NA|TRBV19|TRBJ2-1
ASGVWDSGSLNEQF
>TRBD1|few|TRBV12-3/TRBV12-4|TRBJ1-1
ASSLDRANEAF
>TRBD1|few|TRBV27|TRBJ1-3
ASRGTVSGNTIY
>TRBD2|NA|TRBV19|TRBJ2-6
ASSPSGGSGANVLT
>TRBD2|NA|TRBV9|TRBJ2-3
ASSVEGSGRAPDTQY
>NA|NA|TRBV10-3|TRBJ2-2
AIGRGTGELF
>NA|NA|TRBV4-3|TRBJ2-7
ASSQAVTGSSYEQY
>NA|NA|TRBV7-8|TRBJ1-4
ASRNRDIEKLF
>TRBD2|NA|TRBV5-1|TRBJ2-1
ASTVSLAGNYNEQF
>TRBD1|NA|TRBV30|TRBJ1-3
AWMGQSSGNTIY
>TRBD2|few|TRBV28|TRBJ2-1
ASSHLSSGYNEQF
>TRBD1|NA|TRBV7-9|TRBJ2-7
ASSPVGTASYEQY
>NA|once|TRBV3-1/TRBV3-2|TRBJ1-2
ASSQVQNYGYT
>TRBD1|NA|TRBV18|TRBJ2-2
ASSPTGGNTGELF
>NA|NA|TRBV9|TRBJ2-2
ASSVVGTVHPGELF
>TRBD1|NA|TRBV19|TRBJ2-2
ASADRGNTGELF
>NA|NA|TRBV4-1|TRBJ1-6
ASSQERDDSPLH
>TRBD1|NA|TRBV5-5|TRBJ2-7
ASSPRDRLPRQY
>TRBD1|few|TRBV7-9|TRBJ2-3
ASSPGQGGDTQY
>TRBD2|NA|TRBV5-1|TRBJ2-1
ASSSATSGRVDEQF
>NA|NA|TRBV9|TRBJ2-5
ASSPWGVQETQY
>TRBD2|NA|TRBV4-1|TRBJ2-1
ASSQGTSPYNEQF
>TRBD1|once|TRBV19|TRBJ1-2
ASSIVQGNGYT
>TRBD1|once|TRBV27|TRBJ1-2
ASRRQGVFDGYT
>NA|NA|TRBV6-5|TRBJ2-7
ASSYSFRGTYEQY
>TRBD1|NA|TRBV7-2|TRBJ1-4
ASSLGQPGEKLF
>NA|once|TRBV5-6|TRBJ2-1
ASSFRGSSYNEQF
>NA|once|TRBV7-2|TRBJ2-3
ASSLAGGVSTDTQY
>NA|NA|TRBV3-1/TRBV3-2|TRBJ2-7
ASSQDRQFYEQY
>TRBD2|NA|TRBV19|TRBJ2-7
ASSIDGTSGRNEQY
>NA|NA|TRBV28|TRBJ2-7
ASSVGEAGEQY
>TRBD1|NA|TRBV7-2|TRBJ2-7
ASSFDSSATGSNEQY
>NA|NA|TRBV5-1|TRBJ2-7
ASSLVPYEQY
>NA|NA|TRBV9|TRBJ1-1
ASSVGNRDIGEAF
>NA|NA|TRBV10-3|TRBJ1-5
AISGGDGYQPQH
>NA|NA|TRBV6-4|TRBJ2-1
ASSDSIAKSEQF
>NA|few|TRBV7-9|TRBJ1-4
ASSSPSRVTNEKLF
>NA|NA|TRBV28|TRBJ1-5
ASSSRVSNQPQH
>TRBD2|NA|TRBV10-3|TRBJ2-1
AIRESGSNQNEQF
>NA|NA|TRBV21-1|TRBJ2-7
ASRWTGSSASYEQY
>NA|NA|TRBV24-1|TRBJ2-5
ATSEGSLRGIQETQY
>TRBD1|many|TRBV7-2|TRBJ1-1
ASSPGQGGTEAF
>TRBD2|NA|TRBV6-6|TRBJ2-1
ASSYSMGGRSNEQF
>TRBD2|NA|TRBV15|TRBJ2-3
ATSSGEGGASTDTQY
>NA|NA|TRBV5-6|TRBJ1-3
ASSNTATLGNTIY
>TRBD1|many|TRBV18|TRBJ1-1
ASSPETGVGAF
>TRBD2|few|TRBV2|TRBJ2-7
ASSRLAGLYEQY
>NA|NA|TRBV12-3/TRBV12-4|TRBJ2-7
ASSFLSDEQY
>NA|NA|TRBV11-2|TRBJ1-5
ASSISTGSQPQH
>NA|few|TRBV14|TRBJ2-3
ASSQVTYRVGTDTQY
>NA|few|TRBV6-5|TRBJ2-5
ASSYWGGETQY
>TRBD1|few|TRBV28|TRBJ1-5
ASAWGQANQPQH
>NA|NA|TRBV5-1|TRBJ2-3
ASRLQGEDTQY
>TRBD2|few|TRBV4-1|TRBJ2-3
ASSPLFLREKGGDTQY